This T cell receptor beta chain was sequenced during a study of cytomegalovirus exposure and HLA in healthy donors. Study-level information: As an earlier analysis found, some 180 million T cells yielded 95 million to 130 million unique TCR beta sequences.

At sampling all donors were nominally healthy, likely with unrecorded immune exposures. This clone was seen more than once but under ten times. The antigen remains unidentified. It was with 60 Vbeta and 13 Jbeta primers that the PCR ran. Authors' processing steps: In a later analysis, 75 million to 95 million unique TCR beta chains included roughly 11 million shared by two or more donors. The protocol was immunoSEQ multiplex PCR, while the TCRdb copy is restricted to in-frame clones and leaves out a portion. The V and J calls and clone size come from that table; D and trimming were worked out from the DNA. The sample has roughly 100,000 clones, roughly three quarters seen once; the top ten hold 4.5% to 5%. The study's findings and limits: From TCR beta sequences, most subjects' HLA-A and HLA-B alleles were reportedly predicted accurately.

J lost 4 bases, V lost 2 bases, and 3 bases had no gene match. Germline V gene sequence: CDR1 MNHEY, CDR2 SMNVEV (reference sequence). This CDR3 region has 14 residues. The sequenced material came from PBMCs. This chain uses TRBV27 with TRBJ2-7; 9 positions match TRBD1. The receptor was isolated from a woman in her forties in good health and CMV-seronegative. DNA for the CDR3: TGTGCCAGCAGTTTACGAGGACAGGGGTACGAGCAGTACTTC. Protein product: CASSLRGQGYEQYF.